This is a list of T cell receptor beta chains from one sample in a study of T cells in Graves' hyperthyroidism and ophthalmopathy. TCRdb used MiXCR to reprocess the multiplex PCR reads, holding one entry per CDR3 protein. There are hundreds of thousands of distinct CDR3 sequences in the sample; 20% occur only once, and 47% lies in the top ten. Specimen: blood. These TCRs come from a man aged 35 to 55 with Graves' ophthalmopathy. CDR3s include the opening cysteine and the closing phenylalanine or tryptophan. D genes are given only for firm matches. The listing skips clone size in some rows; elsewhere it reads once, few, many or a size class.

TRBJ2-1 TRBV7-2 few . TGTGCCAGCAGCTTCCGGACACCTTACAATGAGCAGTTCTTC CASSFRTPYNEQFF
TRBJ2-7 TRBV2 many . TGTGCCAGCATCGAAACCGGGACAAGGGCCTACGAGCAGTACTTC CASIETGTRAYEQYF
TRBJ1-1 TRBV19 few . TGTGCCAGTAGTACGGACTCAAGGGACACTGAAGCTTTCTTT CASSTDSRDTEAFF
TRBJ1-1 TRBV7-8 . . TGTGCCAGCCGAACTCAGGGGATAATGAACACTGAAGCTTTCTTT CASRTQGIMNTEAFF
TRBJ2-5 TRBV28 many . TGTGCCAGCAAGCCCCGGACGCACGAGACCCAGTACTTC CASKPRTHETQYF
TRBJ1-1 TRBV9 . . TGTGCCAGCAGCGTAAGCCTCTACCAGGACTCCGAAGCTTTCTTT CASSVSLYQDSEAFF
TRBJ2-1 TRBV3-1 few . TGTGCCAGCAGCCCGTGGGGGACAAGCTCCTACAATGAGCAGTTCTTC CASSPWGTSSYNEQFF
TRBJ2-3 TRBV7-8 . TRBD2 TGTGCCAGCAGCTTGGGACTAGCGTATAGCACAGATACGCAGTATTTT CASSLGLAYSTDTQYF
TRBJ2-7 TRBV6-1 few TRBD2 TGTGCCAGCGAGCGGGCTAGCGGGGGCCCGGAGGCCGTGGGTTACGAGCAGTACTTC CASERASGGPEAVGYEQYF
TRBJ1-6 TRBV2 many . TGTGCCAGCAGTGATGTCCCTTTAAAATATAATTCACCCCTCCACTTT CASSDVPLKYNSPLHF
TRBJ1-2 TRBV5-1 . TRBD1 TGCGCCAGCAGCTTACAGGGGGATGGCTACACCTTC CASSLQGDGYTF
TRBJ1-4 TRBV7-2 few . TGTGCCAGCAGCTTAGCATACGGGGGAAGGGAAAAACTGTTTTTT CASSLAYGGREKLFF
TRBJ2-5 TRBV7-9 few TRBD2 TGTGCCAGCAGCTTACATAGGACTAGCGGGAGGGGATACGAGACCCAGTACTTC CASSLHRTSGRGYETQYF
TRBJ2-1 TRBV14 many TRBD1 TGTGCCAGCAGCCACATGACAGGGAGCTACAATGAGCAGTTCTTC CASSHMTGSYNEQFF
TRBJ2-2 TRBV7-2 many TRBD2 TGTGCCAGCAGCTCGAAAGGACTAGCGGGAGTCTTAGGAGTGTGGACCGGGGAGCTGTTTTTT CASSSKGLAGVLGVWTGELFF
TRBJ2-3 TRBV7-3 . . TGTGCCAGCAGCTTAAGGACGGGAGTGGGCCCAGATACGCAGTATTTT CASSLRTGVGPDTQYF
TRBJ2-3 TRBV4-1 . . TGCGCCAGCAGCCAAGTTAATCTAGGGTTTACAGATACGCAGTATTTT CASSQVNLGFTDTQYF
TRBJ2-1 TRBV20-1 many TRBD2 TGCAGTGCCCGGACTAGCGGGAATGGTGAGCAGTTCTTC CSARTSGNGEQFF
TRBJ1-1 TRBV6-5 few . TGTGCCAGCAGTTTCCCGACAGCAGAGGCTTTCTTT CASSFPTAEAFF
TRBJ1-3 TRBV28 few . TGTGCCAGCAGTTTAGCAGGACGTACCATATATTTT CASSLAGRTIYF
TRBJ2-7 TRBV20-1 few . TGCAGTGCCACTGTAGCTAAATCCTACGAGCAGTACTTC CSATVAKSYEQYF
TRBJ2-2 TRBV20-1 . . TGCAGTGCTAGTTCCATCCAACAGAAAACCGGGGAGCTGTTTTTT CSASSIQQKTGELFF
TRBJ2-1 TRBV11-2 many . TGTGCCAGCTCCTTAGGGGTCGTCTCCTACAATGAGCAGTTCTTC CASSLGVVSYNEQFF
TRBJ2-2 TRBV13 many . TGTGCCAGCAGCTTACAGGGGACGGGGGCCGGGGAGCTGTTTTTT CASSLQGTGAGELFF
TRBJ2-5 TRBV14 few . TGTGCCAGCAGCCACCTTAGGGGGCGCGGGAGAGAAGAGACCCAGTACTTC CASSHLRGRGREETQYF
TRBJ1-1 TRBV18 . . TGTGCCAGCTCACCGCGGTCCCTCGGGACTGAAGCTTTCTTT CASSPRSLGTEAFF
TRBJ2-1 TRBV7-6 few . TGTGCCAGCAGCTTATCTCTCGGTTACAATGAGCAGTTCTTC CASSLSLGYNEQFF